This T cell receptor (beta chain) is from a study of a mutant IDH1 vaccine in newly diagnosed glioma. Study background: Treated patients had a mean age of roughly 39 years and a 62.5% male, about 40% female split.

Notes on this clone: No antigen is known for it.

The table came from immunoSEQ multiplex PCR; TCRdb's copy has only in-frame clones and leaves some out. The sample shows about 110,000 clones, roughly 90% of them seen only once. Regarding time point: week 11, during vaccination. The vaccine gave 300 ug of a 20-mer mutant IDH1 peptide subcutaneously per dose. Trimming left V 5 bases short and J 1 base short, with 5 bases between. This CDR3 contains 12 residues. The germline CDR1 and CDR2 sequences are MNHEY and SVGAGI. This TCR was recovered from a woman between 45 and 65 years old with glioma. The chain couples TRBV6-5 to TRBJ1-1; no reliable D call. Sample: PBMCs, taken from a glioma patient whose treatment included an IDH1 peptide vaccine. CDR3 residues: CASSKQNTEAFF. The CDR3 nucleotides read TGTGCCAGCAGTAAACAGAACACTGAAGCTTTCTTT.